The 18 T cell receptor beta chains below were found in one sample sequenced in a study of cytomegalovirus exposure and HLA in healthy donors. A multiplex PCR was run with 60 Vbeta primers and 13 Jbeta primers. Here immunoSEQ multiplex PCR was the method, and the copy in TCRdb shows in-frame clones only, minus some. This sample contains fewer than 95,000 clones. Sequencing was carried out using PBMCs. The receptor set was obtained from a middle-aged woman in good health and CMV-seropositive.

The chain links TRBV5-5 to TRBJ1-5, with D unclear. The CDR3 consists of 13 residues. Trimming shortened V by 4 bases and J by 4 bases, and 9 bases separated the two germline ends. Per the germline V gene, CDR1 is SGHKS and CDR2 is YYEKEE (reference sequence). The chain's CDR3 is CASSPGRNQPQHF. The CDR3 DNA follows: TGTGCCAGCAGCCCCGGGAGAAATCAGCCCCAGCATTTT. The full variable domain, rest sourced from reference TRBV5-5 and TRBJ1-5, is DAGVTQSPTHLIKTRGQQVTLRCSPISGHKSVSWYQQVLGQGPQFIFQYYEKEERGRGNFPDRFSARQFPNYSSELNVNALLLGDSALYLCASSPGRNQPQHFGDGTRLSIL.

The chain links TRBV10-3 to TRBJ1-1; D is perhaps TRBD1 (5 bases). V was trimmed by 10 bases and J by 9 bases, leaving 24 bases between them. CDR1 is ENHRY, CDR2 SYGVKD, per germline. This CDR3 is 14 amino acids long. The CDR3 is CATRVDEGDFQAFF. CDR3 in DNA: TGTGCCACCAGGGTGGATGAGGGTGACTTCCAAGCTTTCTTT.

The genes are TRBV7-9 and TRBJ1-5, with D uncertain. Trimming left V 6 bases short and J 1 base short, with 7 bases between. In germline, CDR1 is SEHNR, CDR2 FQNEAQ (reference sequence). The CDR3 length is 13 residues. CDR3 sequence reads: CASSGESNQPQHF. The CDR3, as DNA: TGTGCCAGCAGTGGGGAGAGCAATCAGCCCCAGCATTTT.

The rearrangement joins TRBV6-5 to TRBJ1-6; TRBD1 matches 7 bases. CDR1 and CDR2 (germline): MNHEY, SVGAGI. With V trimmed by 5 bases and J by 5 bases, 3 bases remained unmatched. The CDR3 loop spans 14 amino acids. This CDR3 is CASSRDSNNSPLHF. For the CDR3, the DNA is TGTGCCAGCAGTCGGGACAGCAATAATTCACCCCTCCACTTT.

The CDR3 bases are TGTGCCAGCAGCCCGGGACTAGTGCCCTACGAGCAGTACTTC. Encoded protein: CASSPGLVPYEQYF. The chain combines TRBV5-6 with TRBJ2-7; 8 bases are a match to TRBD2. There are 14 residues in the CDR3. The V segment lost 4 bases and the J segment 2 bases; nucleotides outside the gene matches: 5. Germline loops: CDR1 SGHDT, CDR2 YYEEEE. Complete variable domain (other parts from reference TRBV5-6 and TRBJ2-7): DAGVTQSPTHLIKTRGQQVTLRCSPKSGHDTVSWYQQALGQGPQFIFQYYEEEERQRGNFPDRFSGHQFPNYSSELNVNALLLGDSALYLCASSPGLVPYEQYFGPGTRLTVT.

The chain is built from TRBV15 and TRBJ2-1, with 12 bases matching TRBD2. The J segment lost 7 bases and the V segment lost 4 bases, leaving 8 bases of the junction unmatched. Germline CDR1 LNHNV, CDR2 YYDKDF (reference sequence). CDR3 length equals 16 residues. CDR3 loop: CATSTHRGTSGNEQFF. The DNA for the CDR3 is TGTGCCACCAGCACGCACCGGGGGACTAGCGGGAATGAGCAGTTCTTC.

This rearrangement joins TRBV19 to TRBJ1-3, with 7 nucleotides matching TRBD1. V lost 9 bases, J lost 4 bases, and 12 bases stayed unmatched. There are 15 residues in the CDR3. CDR1 is LNHDA, CDR2 SQIVND, per germline (reference sequence). Written as DNA, the CDR3 is TGTGCCAGCCTACCCCCCCGGGACAGAGGAAACACCATATATTTT. This translates into CASLPPRDRGNTIYF.

The genes are TRBV5-1 and TRBJ1-1, with D unclear. Looked up from germline, CDR1 is SGHRS and CDR2 is YFSETQ. Trimming stripped 4 bases from V and 0 bases from J, with 10 bases between. This CDR3 has 14 residues. The CDR3 bases are TGCGCCAGCAGCAATCGGGAGATGAACACTGAAGCTTTCTTT. Protein sequence: CASSNREMNTEAFF.

This chain joins TRBV14 and TRBJ1-2, with D uncertain. The length of the CDR3 is 14 residues. V gave up 1 base and J gave up 2 bases, with 8 bases separating them. The germline V gene encodes CDR1 SGHDN and CDR2 FVKESK. The CDR3 nucleotides are TGTGCCAGCAGCCAAGTTCCGGAGAACTATGGCTACACCTTC. Amino acids: CASSQVPENYGYTF.

The chain joins TRBV6-1 to TRBJ1-5; D is perhaps TRBD1 (6 bases). Germline CDR1 MNHNS, CDR2 SASEGT. The CDR3 consists of 14 residues. Trimming stripped 6 bases from V and 0 bases from J, with 9 bases between. This chain's CDR3 is CASSGQLSNQPQHF. The CDR3, as DNA: TGTGCCAGCAGCGGACAGCTTAGCAATCAGCCCCAGCATTTT.

The CDR3 DNA is TGTGCCAGTAGTCCCAGGGGACAGGCAGCGGTCAATCAGCCCCAGCATTTT. As protein: CASSPRGQAAVNQPQHF. The J gene is TRBJ1-5, the V gene TRBV19; 8 bases are a match to TRBD1. The CDR3 is made up of 17 amino acids. Germline CDR1 LNHDA, CDR2 SQIVND (reference sequence). After removal of 5 bases from V and 3 bases from J, the junction contained 12 bases not matched to a gene.

The genes are TRBV11-3 and TRBJ2-3; 12 bases agree with TRBD2. Germline assignment: CDR1 SGHNT and CDR2 YENEEA. This CDR3 has 15 residues. V gave up 3 bases and J gave up 7 bases; unmatched junction bases: 5. CDR3: CASSLTSGSLNTQYF. CDR3 in DNA: TGTGCCAGCAGCTTGACTAGCGGGAGTTTGAATACGCAGTATTTT.

The chain carries TRBV7-3 and TRBJ2-1, with 12 bases aligning to TRBD2. This CDR3 is 18 amino acids long. Trimming removed 5 bases from V and 6 bases from J; junction bases left unmatched: 14. Germline V gene lookup returns CDR1 SGHTA and CDR2 FQGTGA. The DNA of the CDR3 is TGTGCCAGCAGCCCCCTAGGTTCCCCTAGCGGGGGGGGCAATGAGCAGTTCTTC. It translates to CASSPLGSPSGGGNEQFF.

V usage is TRBV9 and J usage is TRBJ1-5; D may be TRBD1 (5 bases). CDR3 length equals 14 residues. Germline V gene data show CDR1 as SGDLS and CDR2 as YYNGEE. V was shortened by 2 bases and J by 7 bases, with 13 bases between the two germline ends. Here the CDR3 reads CASSVGGVGQPQHF. CDR3 in DNA: TGTGCCAGCAGCGTGGGGGGGGTCGGGCAGCCCCAGCATTTT.

The J gene is TRBJ1-1, the V gene TRBV2, with 7 bases matching TRBD1. Germline V gene data show CDR1 as SNHLY and CDR2 as FYNNEI. The ends lost 7 bases at V and 4 bases at J; junction bases unmatched: 15. The CDR3 loop spans 16 amino acids. CDR3 DNA: TGTGCCAGCACCGATCCGGGACAGAGCTTCGGCACTGAAGCTTTCTTT. This gives the protein CASTDPGQSFGTEAFF.

The V call is TRBV7-9, the J call TRBJ2-7; D remains unclear. This CDR3 is built from 14 residues. The germline CDR1 and CDR2 sequences are SEHNR and FQNEAQ (reference sequence). The germline V and J ends were trimmed by 5 bases and 1 base, with 12 bases remaining between them. The CDR3 region is CASSLQSDSYEQYF. The DNA of the CDR3 is TGTGCCAGCAGCCTCCAGAGCGATTCCTACGAGCAGTACTTC.

V and J are TRBV5-4 and TRBJ2-3; 7 nucleotides match TRBD1. Germline-derived CDR1 and CDR2 are SGHNT and YYREEE (reference sequence). This CDR3 has 16 amino acids. V trimming: 4 bases; J trimming: 4 bases; junction bases outside the gene matches: 12. CDR3 sequence: CASSRDSRSSADTQYF. The CDR3 DNA reads as TGTGCCAGCAGCAGGGACAGCCGAAGCTCGGCAGATACGCAGTATTTT. The variable domain in full, completed from reference TRBV5-4 and TRBJ2-3, reads ETGVTQSPTHLIKTRGQQVTLRCSSQSGHNTVSWYQQALGQGPQFIFQYYREEENGRGNFPPRFSGLQFPNYSSELNVNALELDDSALYLCASSRDSRSSADTQYFGPGTRLTVL.

The rearrangement joins TRBV7-6 to TRBJ2-3; 9 bases map to TRBD2. Trimming at V came to 5 bases and at J to 2 bases, leaving 5 bases not matched to a gene. Germline loops: CDR1 SGHVS, CDR2 FNYEAQ. The CDR3 sequence is 15 residues long. CDR3 region: CASSAGTSYTDTQYF. CDR3 coding DNA: TGTGCCAGCAGCGCCGGGACTAGCTACACAGATACGCAGTATTTT.